This T cell receptor beta chain was profiled in a study of tumor and adjacent non-tumor tissue in lung cancer. Notes on this clonotype: Since a much larger clone is just one base distant, this may be a read error.

RNA was extracted from bulk tissue without any cell sorting. Distant lung tissue was collected more than 3 cm away from the tumor edge. Three rounds of nested PCR, following a modified ARM-PCR protocol, produced the TCRbeta library. TCRdb used MiXCR to reprocess the multiplex PCR reads, holding one entry per CDR3 protein. The profile shows almost 75,000 distinct CDR3 sequences, nearly 70% of them singletons. Germline loops: CDR1 MNHNY, CDR2 SVGAGI (reference sequence). The CDR3 is 16 residues long. The sequencing sample was made of distant non-tumor lung tissue. The TCR sequence derives from a woman aged 45-65 years with non-small cell lung cancer. J is TRBJ2-2 and V is TRBV6-6; no clear D. The CDR3 DNA is TGTGCCAGCAGTTGGGGTCCAGACGCGAACACCAGGGAGCTGTTTTTT. Encoded protein: CASSWGPDANTRELFF.